This TCR beta chain was recorded in a study of cytomegalovirus exposure and HLA in healthy donors. PCR amplification relied on 60 Vbeta primers (plus 13 Jbeta primers). Profiling relied on immunoSEQ multiplex PCR, and the TCRdb table lists in-frame clones only, not all of them. The sample consists of a few hundred thousand clones, 75% to 85% of them appearing once. The CDR3 is 16 residues long. V was clipped by 0 bases and J by 6 bases, with 19 bases between them. Germline loops: CDR1 SGHDT, CDR2 YYEEEE. The chain recombines TRBV5-6 with TRBJ2-7; a possible D gene is TRBD2 (5 bases). This TCR came from a girl aged 2-10 years in good health and CMV-seronegative. The specimen was PBMCs. Here the CDR3 DNA reads TGTGCCAGCAGCTTGGGAGGGAGCCCCTCGTCTCGCGAGCAGTACTTC. It translates to CASSLGGSPSSREQYF.